This T cell receptor (beta chain) appears in the sequencing data of a study of PD-1 blockade in classical Hodgkin lymphoma. Study-wide points: Reported findings placed baseline TCR diversity lower in newly diagnosed patients (compared with healthy donors).

This CDR3 is 15 amino acids long. Trimming stripped 3 bases from V and 2 bases from J, with 12 bases between. The germline V gene encodes CDR1 LNHDA and CDR2 SQIVND (reference sequence). The method was immunoSEQ multiplex PCR; TCRdb's version includes in-frame clones alone and lacks a portion of them. In the table there are tens of thousands of clones, 60% to 80% of which are singletons. A remark on this clone: Its matching antigen is unknown.

The time point: cycle 4 day 1 (C4D1), after more than 5 weeks of nivolumab. Each patient experienced a relapse that followed autologous stem cell transplantation, and brentuximab vedotin exposure varied. The rearrangement uses TRBV19 and TRBJ2-3; D is unclear. The receptor was derived from a human donor with classical Hodgkin lymphoma. Sample: peripheral blood mononuclear cells (PBMCs), taken before the fourth cycle of nivolumab. CDR3: CASSITSADTDTQYF. The CDR3 DNA is TGTGCCAGTAGTATTACCTCCGCGGACACAGATACGCAGTATTTT.